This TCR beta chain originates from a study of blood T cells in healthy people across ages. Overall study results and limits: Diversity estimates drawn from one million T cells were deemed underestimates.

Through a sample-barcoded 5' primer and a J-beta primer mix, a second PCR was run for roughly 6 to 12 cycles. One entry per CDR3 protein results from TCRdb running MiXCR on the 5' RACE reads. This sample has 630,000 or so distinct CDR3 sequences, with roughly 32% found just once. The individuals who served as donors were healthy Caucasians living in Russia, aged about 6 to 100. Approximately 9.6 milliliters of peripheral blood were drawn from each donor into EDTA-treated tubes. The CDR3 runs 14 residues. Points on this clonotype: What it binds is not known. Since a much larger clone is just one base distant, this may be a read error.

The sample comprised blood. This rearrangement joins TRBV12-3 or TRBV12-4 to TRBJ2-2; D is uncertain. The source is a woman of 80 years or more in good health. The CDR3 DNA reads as TGTGCCTGCAGTTTAACTGGGGACACCGGGGAGCTGTTTTTT. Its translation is CACSLTGDTGELFF.